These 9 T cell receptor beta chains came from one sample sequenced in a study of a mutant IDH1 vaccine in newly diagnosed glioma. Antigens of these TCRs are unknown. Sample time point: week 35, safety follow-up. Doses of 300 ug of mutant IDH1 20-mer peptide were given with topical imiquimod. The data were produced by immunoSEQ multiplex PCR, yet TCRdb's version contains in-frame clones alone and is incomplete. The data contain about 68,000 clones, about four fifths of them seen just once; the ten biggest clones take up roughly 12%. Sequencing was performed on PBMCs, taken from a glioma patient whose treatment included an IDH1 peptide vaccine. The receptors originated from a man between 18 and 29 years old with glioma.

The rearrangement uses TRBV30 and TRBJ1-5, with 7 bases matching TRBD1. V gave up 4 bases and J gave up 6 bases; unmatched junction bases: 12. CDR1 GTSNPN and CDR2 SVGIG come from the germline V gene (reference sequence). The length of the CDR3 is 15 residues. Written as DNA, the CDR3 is TGTGCCTGGATGGGGGGAGGGGGCAAGGGTCAGCCCCAGCATTTT. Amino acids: CAWMGGGGKGQPQHF.

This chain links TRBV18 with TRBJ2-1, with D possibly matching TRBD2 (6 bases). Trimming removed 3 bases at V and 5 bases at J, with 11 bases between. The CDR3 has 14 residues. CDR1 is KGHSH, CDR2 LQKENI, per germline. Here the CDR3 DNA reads TGTGCCAGCTCACCGTCCGGGACTCACAATGAGCAGTTCTTC. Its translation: CASSPSGTHNEQFF.

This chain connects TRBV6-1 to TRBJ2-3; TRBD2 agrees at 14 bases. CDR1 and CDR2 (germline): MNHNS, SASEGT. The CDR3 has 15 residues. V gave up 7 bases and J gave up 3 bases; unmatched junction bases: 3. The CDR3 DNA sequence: TGTGCCAGCAATCGACTAGCGGGGGGGACAGATACGCAGTATTTT. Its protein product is CASNRLAGGTDTQYF.

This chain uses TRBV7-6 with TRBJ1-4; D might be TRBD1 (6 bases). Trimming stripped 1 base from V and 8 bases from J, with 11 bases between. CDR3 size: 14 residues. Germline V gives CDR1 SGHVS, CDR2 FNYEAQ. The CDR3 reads CASSLGRGLEKLFF. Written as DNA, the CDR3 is TGTGCCAGCAGCTTAGGGCGGGGGCTGGAAAAACTGTTTTTT.

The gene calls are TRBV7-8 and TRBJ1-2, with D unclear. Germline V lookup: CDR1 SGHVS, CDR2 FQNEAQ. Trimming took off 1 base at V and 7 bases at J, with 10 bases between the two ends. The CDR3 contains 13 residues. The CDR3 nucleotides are TGTGCCAGCAGCTTAGTCGAAGGGTTTGGCTACACCTTC. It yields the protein CASSLVEGFGYTF. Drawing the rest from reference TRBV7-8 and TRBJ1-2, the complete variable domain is GAGVSQSPRYKVAKRGQDVALRCDPISGHVSLFWYQQALGQGPEFLTYFQNEAQLDKSGLPSDRFFAERPEGSVSTLKIQRTQQEDSAVYLCASSLVEGFGYTFGSGTRLTVV.

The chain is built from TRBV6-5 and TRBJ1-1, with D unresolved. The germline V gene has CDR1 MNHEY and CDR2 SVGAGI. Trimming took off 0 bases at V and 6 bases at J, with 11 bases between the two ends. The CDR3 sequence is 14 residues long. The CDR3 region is CASSYSGPWAEAFF. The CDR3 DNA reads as TGTGCCAGCAGTTACTCAGGCCCGTGGGCTGAAGCTTTCTTT.

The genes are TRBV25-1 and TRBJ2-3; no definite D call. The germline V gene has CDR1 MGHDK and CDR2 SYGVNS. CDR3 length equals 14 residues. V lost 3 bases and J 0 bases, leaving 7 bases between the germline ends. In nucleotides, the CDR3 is TGTGCCAGCAGTGAGGACGGGAGCACAGATACGCAGTATTTT. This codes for CASSEDGSTDTQYF.

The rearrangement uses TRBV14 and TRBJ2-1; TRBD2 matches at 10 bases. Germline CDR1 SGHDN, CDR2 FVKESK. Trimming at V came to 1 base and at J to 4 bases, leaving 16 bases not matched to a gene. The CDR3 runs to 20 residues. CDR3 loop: CASSQGPAISTSGAYNEQFF. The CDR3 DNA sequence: TGTGCCAGCAGCCAAGGGCCGGCGATCTCCACTAGCGGGGCATACAATGAGCAGTTCTTC.

The CDR3 region is CASSFLAGGGYEQYF. The CDR3 DNA reads as TGTGCCAGCAGCTTCCTAGCGGGAGGAGGGTACGAGCAGTACTTC. J is TRBJ2-7 and V is TRBV7-9; TRBD2 matches at 11 bases. The germline V gene encodes CDR1 SEHNR and CDR2 FQNEAQ (reference sequence). There are 15 residues in the CDR3. V was pared by 3 bases and J by 4 bases, with 5 bases of the junction left unmatched.